This T cell receptor beta chain was found in a study of blood T cell repertoires in COVID-19. Study information: The samples span acute and convalescent COVID-19 from the United States, Italy and Spain. Sample material is recorded as cDNA or gDNA derived from T cells, B-cell-depleted T cells, or PBMCs.

Germline V gives CDR1 LNHNV, CDR2 YYDKDF (reference sequence). Trimming left V 0 bases short and J 0 bases short, with 6 bases between. The CDR3 runs 14 residues. Under the authors' procedure: Reference gene primer amplification yielded estimated nucleated cell counts. Data came from immunoSEQ multiplex PCR; TCRdb stores just in-frame clones and leaves some out. D and trimming come from the DNA, and the V and J calls and clone size come from that table. The table has 95,000 to 150,000 clones, about 82% seen once. This clone was seen only once. The sequenced sample was peripheral blood. This TCR was recovered from a man between 60 and 75 years old with active or convalescent COVID-19. The chain has TRBV15 and TRBJ2-7; possibly TRBD1 for D (5 bases). The CDR3 sequence: CATSRDRASYEQYF. DNA for the CDR3: TGTGCCACCAGCAGAGACAGGGCCTCCTACGAGCAGTACTTC.